This T cell receptor beta chain was sequenced for a study of blood T cells in healthy people across ages. The use of a sample-barcoded 5' primer and a J-beta primer mix characterized a second PCR of roughly 6 to 11 cycles. TCRdb ran MiXCR on the 5' RACE reads and lists one entry per CDR3 protein. Of more than 650,000 distinct CDR3 sequences listed, roughly 25% were seen once; the top ten hold around 2.9%. CDR1 is SGDLS, CDR2 YYNGEE, per germline. V was cut by 3 bases and J by 5 bases, with 11 bases left in between. This CDR3 comprises 13 residues. This clonotype occurred a few times. The sample was also reused in another study, on T cells of mothers and their children.

The sample was blood. The receptor was derived from a boy under 18 in good health. The chain has TRBV9 and TRBJ2-5, with D unresolved. The CDR3 nucleotides read TGTGCCAGCAGCGCTGATCCCCGGGAGACCCAGTACTTC. Protein sequence: CASSADPRETQYF.